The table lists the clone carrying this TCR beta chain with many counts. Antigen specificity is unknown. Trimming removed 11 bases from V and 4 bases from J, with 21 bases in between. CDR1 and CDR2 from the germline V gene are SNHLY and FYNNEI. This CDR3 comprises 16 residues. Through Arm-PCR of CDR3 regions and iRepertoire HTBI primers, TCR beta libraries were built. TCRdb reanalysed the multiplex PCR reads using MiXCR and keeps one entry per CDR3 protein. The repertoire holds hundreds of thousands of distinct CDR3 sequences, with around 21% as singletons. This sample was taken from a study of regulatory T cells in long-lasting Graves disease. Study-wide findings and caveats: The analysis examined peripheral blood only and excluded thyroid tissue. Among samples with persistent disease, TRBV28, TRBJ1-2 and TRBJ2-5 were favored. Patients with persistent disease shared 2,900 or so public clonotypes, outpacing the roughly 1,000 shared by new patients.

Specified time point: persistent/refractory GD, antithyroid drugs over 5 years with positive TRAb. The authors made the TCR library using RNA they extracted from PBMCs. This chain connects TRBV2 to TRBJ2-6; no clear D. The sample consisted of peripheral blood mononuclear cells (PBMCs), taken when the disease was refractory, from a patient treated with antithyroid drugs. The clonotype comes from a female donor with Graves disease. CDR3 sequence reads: CAGAVNTVPGANVLTF. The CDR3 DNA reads TGTGCCGGCGCAGTAAACACAGTCCCCGGGGCCAACGTCCTGACTTTC.